The following is a TCR beta chain sequence with its context. The data were taken from a study of blood T cell repertoires in COVID-19. Across the whole study: The United States, Italy and Spain provided the acute and convalescent COVID-19 samples.

This CDR3 has 13 residues. V was trimmed by 1 base and J by 4 bases, leaving 10 bases between them. The germline V gene encodes CDR1 SQVTM and CDR2 ANQGSEA. Original processing notes: Amplified reference gene primers provided the basis for estimating nucleated cell counts. Measured with immunoSEQ multiplex PCR; TCRdb has only the in-frame clones, and not every one. The V and J calls and the clone size are those of that table, but D and trimming were determined from the DNA. The sample records about 250,000 clones, approximately 85% being singletons. The V and J genes are TRBV29-1 and TRBJ1-2; D remains unclear. The sequencing input was peripheral blood. This TCR derives from a man aged 50 to 60 with COVID-19, enrolled during active disease. The CDR3 nucleotides are TGCAGCGTTGAAGCCCCGGGGTCCTATGGCTACACCTTC. The encoded protein is CSVEAPGSYGYTF. The whole variable domain, remainder taken from reference TRBV29-1 and TRBJ1-2, is SAVISQKPSRDICQRGTSLTIQCQVDSQVTMMFWYRQQPGQSLTLIATANQGSEATYESGFVIDKFPISRPNLTFSTLTVSNMSPEDSSIYLCSVEAPGSYGYTFGSGTRLTVV.